A single sample is the source of the 18 T cell receptor beta chains below, sequenced in a study of OX40 agonist ivuxolimab in advanced cancers. Measured with immunoSEQ multiplex PCR; TCRdb has only the in-frame clones, and not every one. The repertoire includes approximately 38,000 clones, roughly 80% of them detected once, and 20% sits in the top ten. This specimen consisted of CD4+ or CD8+ T cells sorted from blood, obtained in a trial of the OX40 agonist ivuxolimab. The receptors stem from an adult with an advanced solid tumor such as melanoma, head and neck, liver or kidney cancer.

The CDR3 coding sequence is TGCAGCGTTGAACCAGGCAGCTATGGCTACACCTTC. Its protein is CSVEPGSYGYTF. V is TRBV29-1 and J is TRBJ1-2; D unresolved. Trimming shortened V by 2 bases and J by 4 bases, and 8 bases separated the two germline ends. The CDR3 spans 12 residues. Germline V lookup: CDR1 SQVTM, CDR2 ANQGSEA. Using reference TRBV29-1 and TRBJ1-2 for the parts outside the CDR3, the full variable domain is SAVISQKPSRDICQRGTSLTIQCQVDSQVTMMFWYRQQPGQSLTLIATANQGSEATYESGFVIDKFPISRPNLTFSTLTVSNMSPEDSSIYLCSVEPGSYGYTFGSGTRLTVV.

The gene calls are TRBV10-3 and TRBJ2-1, with a tentative D call TRBD2 (7 bases). Trimming shortened V by 4 bases and J by 0 bases, and 13 bases separated the two germline ends. The germline V gene has CDR1 ENHRY and CDR2 SYGVKD. This CDR3 has 16 residues. CDR3: CAISGGGGISYNEQFF. The CDR3 nucleotides are TGTGCCATCAGTGGGGGAGGGGGTATCTCCTACAATGAGCAGTTCTTC.

V and J are TRBV7-9 and TRBJ2-7; no firm D call. Germline-derived CDR1 and CDR2 are SEHNR and FQNEAQ (reference sequence). CDR3 length equals 16 residues. V was cut by 1 base and J by 5 bases, with 18 bases left in between. CDR3 region: CASSLGDGPPVHEQYF. The DNA for the CDR3 is TGTGCCAGCAGCTTAGGAGACGGGCCGCCCGTCCACGAGCAGTACTTC.

The chain links TRBV6-5 to TRBJ2-7, with D perhaps TRBD2 (5 bases). The CDR3 runs to 15 residues. V was pared by 2 bases and J by 7 bases, with 18 bases between. Germline V gene sequence: CDR1 MNHEY, CDR2 SVGAGI. CDR3 loop: CASSYGPLPSGEQYF. The CDR3 DNA reads TGTGCCAGCAGTTACGGACCTCTACCGTCGGGAGAGCAGTACTTC.

This clone occurred once. This chain uses TRBV7-3 with TRBJ1-1; 8 bases are shared with TRBD1. The CDR3 is made up of 14 amino acids. From germline, CDR1 is SGHTA and CDR2 FQGTGA. After removal of 5 bases from V and 5 bases from J, the junction contained 7 bases not matched to a gene. CDR3 amino acids: CASSKYTGGTEAFF. DNA for the CDR3: TGTGCCAGCAGCAAATATACAGGGGGGACTGAAGCTTTCTTT.

The chain carries TRBV12-1 and TRBJ1-1; TRBD1, the table's D call, lacks a check against the DNA. TRBV12-1 is classified as a pseudogene. CDR3 length equals 13 residues. CDR3: CATRQGMNTEAFF. The CDR3 DNA follows: TGTGCCACCCGACAGGGGATGAACACTGAAGCTTTCTTT.

This rearrangement joins TRBV11-2 to TRBJ2-7, with D possibly matching TRBD1 (6 bases). The V end was cut by 5 bases, the J end by 0 bases, with 14 bases between. The CDR3 is 15 residues long. The V gene's germline CDR1 is SGHAT and CDR2 FQNNGV. In nucleotides, the CDR3 is TGTGCCAGCAGCCCCTGGACAGACAGCTCCTACGAGCAGTACTTC. Translating it yields CASSPWTDSSYEQYF.

This CDR3 reads CASSLRDTGFTEAFF. In nucleotides, the CDR3 is TGTGCCAGCAGTTTAAGGGACACGGGGTTCACTGAAGCTTTCTTT. The V call is TRBV28, the J call TRBJ1-1; TRBD1 is a possible D gene (6 bases). The CDR3 covers 15 residues. CDR1 is MDHEN and CDR2 is SYDVKM in the germline V gene. V was shortened by 2 bases and J by 4 bases, with 14 bases between the two germline ends. Complete variable domain (other parts from reference TRBV28 and TRBJ1-1): DVKVTQSSRYLVKRTGEKVFLECVQDMDHENMFWYRQDPGLGLRLIYFSYDVKMKEKGDIPEGYSVSREKKERFSLILESASTNQTSMYLCASSLRDTGFTEAFFGQGTRLTVV.

V usage is TRBV9 and J usage is TRBJ2-7; 7 bases line up with TRBD1. The V gene end was trimmed by 5 bases and the J gene end by 1 base; junction bases not matched to a gene: 9. The germline gives CDR1 SGDLS, CDR2 YYNGEE. The length of the CDR3 is 15 residues. DNA for the CDR3: TGTGCCAGCAGGGCCGGGACAGCGAATTCCTACGAGCAGTACTTC. Translated, it gives CASRAGTANSYEQYF.

V usage is TRBV27 and J usage is TRBJ2-1; maybe TRBD1 (5 bases). Trimming removed 3 bases at V and 4 bases at J, with 7 bases between. There are 13 residues in the CDR3. The V gene's germline CDR1 is MNHEY and CDR2 SMNVEV (reference sequence). The CDR3 nucleotides are TGTGCCAGCAGTTTGGGGCAGTACAATGAGCAGTTCTTC. Protein product: CASSLGQYNEQFF.

The chain is built from TRBV9 and TRBJ2-7; D uncertain. Trimming left V 0 bases short and J 3 bases short, with 10 bases between. Germline V gives CDR1 SGDLS, CDR2 YYNGEE. The CDR3 sequence is 14 residues long. This CDR3 reads CASSVDRGYYEQYF. CDR3 nucleotide sequence: TGTGCCAGCAGCGTAGACAGAGGATACTACGAGCAGTACTTC.

The chain joins TRBV18 to TRBJ1-2, with D perhaps TRBD1 (6 bases). Germline V lookup: CDR1 KGHSH, CDR2 LQKENI. The CDR3 extends over 14 amino acids. V lost 8 bases and J lost 2, with 15 bases in between. The CDR3 loop reads CASKRQAENYGYTF. CDR3 bases: TGTGCCAGCAAAAGACAGGCCGAGAACTATGGCTACACCTTC.

The chain links TRBV6-5 to TRBJ1-5; D gene ambiguous. From germline, CDR1 is MNHEY and CDR2 SVGAGI. V was shortened by 8 bases and J by 6 bases, with 14 bases between the two germline ends. This CDR3 has 13 amino acids. This chain's CDR3 is CASVGGEGQPQHF. The CDR3 DNA is TGTGCCAGCGTGGGTGGGGAAGGTCAGCCCCAGCATTTT.

The table lists this clone with a count of one. The rearrangement joins TRBV2 to TRBJ1-5; 7 bases are a match to TRBD1. The CDR3 sequence is 15 residues long. Per the germline V gene, CDR1 is SNHLY and CDR2 is FYNNEI. J gave up 2 bases and V 6 bases, and 7 bases lay outside the gene matches. CDR3 coding DNA: TGTGCCAGCAGCGAAACAACAGGGGGCAATCAGCCCCAGCATTTT. Translation: CASSETTGGNQPQHF.

This clone was detected only a few times. J is TRBJ2-1 and V is TRBV14; D is undetermined. V lost 0 bases to trimming and J lost 3 bases, with 6 bases between them. Germline CDR1 SGHDN, CDR2 FVKESK. The CDR3 extends over 14 amino acids. The CDR3, as DNA: TGTGCCAGCAGCCAAGATGACCACTACAATGAGCAGTTCTTC. Translation: CASSQDDHYNEQFF. Drawing the rest from reference TRBV14 and TRBJ2-1, the complete variable domain is EAGVTQFPSHSVIEKGQTVTLRCDPISGHDNLYWYRRVMGKEIKFLLHFVKESKQDESGMPNNRFLAERTGGTYSTLKVQPAELEDSGVYFCASSQDDHYNEQFFGPGTRLTVL.

This chain uses TRBV7-6 with TRBJ1-4; D remains ambiguous. The CDR3 extends over 14 amino acids. V lost 0 bases and J lost 7, with 9 bases in between. The germline CDR1 and CDR2 sequences are SGHVS and FNYEAQ. CDR3 residues: CASSLAGSGEKLFF. For the CDR3, the DNA is TGTGCCAGCAGCTTAGCTGGGTCGGGTGAAAAACTGTTTTTT. The full variable domain, rest sourced from reference TRBV7-6 and TRBJ1-4, is GAGVSQSPRYKVTKRGQDVALRCDPISGHVSLYWYRQALGQGPEFLTYFNYEAQQDKSGLPNDRFSAERPEGSISTLTIQRTEQRDSAMYRCASSLAGSGEKLFFGSGTQLSVL.

The genes are TRBV5-5 and TRBJ1-4, with no clear D. In germline, CDR1 is SGHKS, CDR2 YYEKEE (reference sequence). V lost 4 bases and J lost 4, with 14 bases in between. There are 15 residues in the CDR3. As DNA, the CDR3 is TGTGCCAGCAGCCACCAGACGGTCTATAATGAAAAACTGTTTTTT. This encodes CASSHQTVYNEKLFF.

The V gene is TRBV7-9, the J gene TRBJ2-2; D is perhaps TRBD1 (6 bases). Per germline, CDR1 SEHNR and CDR2 FQNEAQ (reference sequence). This CDR3 is built from 12 residues. With 10 bases removed from V and 5 bases from J, the gap between germline ends came to 11 bases. This chain's CDR3 is CATIQGTGELFF. In DNA, the CDR3 is TGTGCCACCATACAGGGTACCGGGGAGCTGTTTTTT. The variable domain in full, with the rest retrieved from reference TRBV7-9 and TRBJ2-2, is DTGVSQNPRHKITKRGQNVTFRCDPISEHNRLYWYRQTLGQGPEFLTYFQNEAQLEKSRLLSDRFSAERPKGSFSTLEIQRTEQGDSAMYLCATIQGTGELFFGEGSRLTVL.